The sequence of this T cell receptor (beta chain) was determined in a study of blood T cell repertoires in COVID-19. At the level of the study: Italy, Spain and the United States were the sources of the convalescent and acute COVID-19 samples.

Profiled with immunoSEQ multiplex PCR; TCRdb holds only in-frame clones, not every one. The sample includes 150,000 or so clones, 88% of them seen just once. V was cut by 3 bases and J by 5 bases, with 20 bases left in between. Germline CDR1 reads SGHDT; CDR2 reads YYEEEE. The CDR3 contains 16 residues. The TCR was taken from a man in his fifties with acute or convalescent COVID-19. The chain carries TRBV5-6 and TRBJ1-1; D is possibly TRBD1 (5 bases). Sequencing was done on a sample of peripheral blood. Here the CDR3 DNA reads TGTGCCAGCAGCTACGGGGGGATAAGGAGCGGAACTGAAGCTTTCTTT. Encoded protein: CASSYGGIRSGTEAFF.